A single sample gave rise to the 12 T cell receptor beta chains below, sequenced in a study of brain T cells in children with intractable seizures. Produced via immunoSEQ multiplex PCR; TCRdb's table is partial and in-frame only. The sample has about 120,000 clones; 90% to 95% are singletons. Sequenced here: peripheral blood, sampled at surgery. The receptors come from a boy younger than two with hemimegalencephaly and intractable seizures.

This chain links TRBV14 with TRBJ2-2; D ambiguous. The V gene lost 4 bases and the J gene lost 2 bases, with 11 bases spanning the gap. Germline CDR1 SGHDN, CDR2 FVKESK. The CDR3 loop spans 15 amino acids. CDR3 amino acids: CASSLGWPNTGELFF. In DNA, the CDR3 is TGTGCCAGCAGCCTAGGCTGGCCCAACACCGGGGAGCTGTTTTTT.

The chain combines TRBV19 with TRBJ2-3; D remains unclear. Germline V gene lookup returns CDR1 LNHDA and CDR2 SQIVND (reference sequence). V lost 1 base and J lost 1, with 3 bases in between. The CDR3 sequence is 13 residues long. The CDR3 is CASSIGGTDTQYF. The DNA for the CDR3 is TGTGCCAGTAGTATAGGAGGCACAGATACGCAGTATTTT.

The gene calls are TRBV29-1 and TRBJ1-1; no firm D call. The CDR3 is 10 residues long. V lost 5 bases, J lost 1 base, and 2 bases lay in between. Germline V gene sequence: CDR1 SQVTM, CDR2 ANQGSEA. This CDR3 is CSVQNTEAFF. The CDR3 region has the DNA TGCAGCGTTCAGAACACTGAAGCTTTCTTT. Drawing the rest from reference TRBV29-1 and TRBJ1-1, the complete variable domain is SAVISQKPSRDICQRGTSLTIQCQVDSQVTMMFWYRQQPGQSLTLIATANQGSEATYESGFVIDKFPISRPNLTFSTLTVSNMSPEDSSIYLCSVQNTEAFFGQGTRLTVV.

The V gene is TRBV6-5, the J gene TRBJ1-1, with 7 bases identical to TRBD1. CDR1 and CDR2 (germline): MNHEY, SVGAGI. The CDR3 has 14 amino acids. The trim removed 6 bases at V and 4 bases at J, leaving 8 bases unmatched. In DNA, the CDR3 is TGTGCCAGCAGGGTAGACAGGGAACGCACTGAAGCTTTCTTT. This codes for CASRVDRERTEAFF.

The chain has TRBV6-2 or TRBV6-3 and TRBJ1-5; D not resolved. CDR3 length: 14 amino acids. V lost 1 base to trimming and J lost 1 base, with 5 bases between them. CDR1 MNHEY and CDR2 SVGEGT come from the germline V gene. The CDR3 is CASSYLLSNQPQHF. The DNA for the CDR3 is TGTGCCAGCAGTTACTTACTAAGCAATCAGCCCCAGCATTTT.

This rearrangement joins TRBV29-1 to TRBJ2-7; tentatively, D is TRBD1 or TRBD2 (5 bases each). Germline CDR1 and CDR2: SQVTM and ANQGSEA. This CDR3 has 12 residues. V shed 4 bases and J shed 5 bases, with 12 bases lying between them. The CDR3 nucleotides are TGCAGCGTTGTAACGTGGGGGAACGAGCAGTACTTC. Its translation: CSVVTWGNEQYF.

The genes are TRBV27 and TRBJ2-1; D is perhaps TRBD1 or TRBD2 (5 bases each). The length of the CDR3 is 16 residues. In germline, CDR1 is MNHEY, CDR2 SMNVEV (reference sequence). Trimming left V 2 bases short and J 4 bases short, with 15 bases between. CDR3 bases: TGTGCCAGCAGTTTAAGCTCGGGACCCCCATACAATGAGCAGTTCTTC. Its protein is CASSLSSGPPYNEQFF.

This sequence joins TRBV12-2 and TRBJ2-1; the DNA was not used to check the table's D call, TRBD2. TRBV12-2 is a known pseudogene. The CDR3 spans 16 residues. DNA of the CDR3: TGTGCAAGTCGCTTGGAGGGGACTTGCTCCTACAATGAGCAGTTCTTC. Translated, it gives CASRLEGTCSYNEQFF.

In nucleotides, the CDR3 is TGTGCCAGCAGTCTCCAGACTAGCGGGAGCGTCGACACCGGGGAGCTGTTTTTT. It yields the protein CASSLQTSGSVDTGELFF. V is TRBV27 and J is TRBJ2-2; 12 positions match TRBD2. Germline CDR1 and CDR2: MNHEY and SMNVEV (reference sequence). Unmatched junction bases numbered 10, after V lost 5 bases and J lost 3 bases. The CDR3 has 18 residues.

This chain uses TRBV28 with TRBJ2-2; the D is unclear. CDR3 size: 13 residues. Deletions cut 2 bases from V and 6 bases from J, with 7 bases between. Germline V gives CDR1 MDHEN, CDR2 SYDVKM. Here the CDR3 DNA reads TGTGCCAGCAGTTTACCCCCCCCCGGGGAGCTGTTTTTT. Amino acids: CASSLPPPGELFF.

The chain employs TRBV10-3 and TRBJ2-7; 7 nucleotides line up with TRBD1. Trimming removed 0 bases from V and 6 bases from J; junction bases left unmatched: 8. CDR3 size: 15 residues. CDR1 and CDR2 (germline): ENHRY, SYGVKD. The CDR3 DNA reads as TGTGCCATCAGTGAGTCGAAGGTATACAGGGGCGAGCAGTACTTC. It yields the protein CAISESKVYRGEQYF.

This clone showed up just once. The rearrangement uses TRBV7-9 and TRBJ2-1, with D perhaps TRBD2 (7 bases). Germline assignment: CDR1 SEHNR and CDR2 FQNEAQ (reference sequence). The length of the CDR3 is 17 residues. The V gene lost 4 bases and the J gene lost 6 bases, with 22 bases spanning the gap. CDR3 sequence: CASSWRATRGGGNEQFF. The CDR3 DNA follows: TGTGCCAGCAGCTGGCGAGCGACTAGGGGAGGGGGCAATGAGCAGTTCTTC.